This T cell receptor beta chain comes out of a study of OX40 agonist ivuxolimab in advanced cancers. Study-wide findings and caveats: Low normalized T-cell clonal expansion was also seen in some nonresponders.

As concerns this clone: The antigen is unknown.

The table came from immunoSEQ multiplex PCR; TCRdb's copy has only in-frame clones and leaves some out. The data contain more than 30,000 clones, about 88% of them singletons. CDR1 and CDR2 (germline): PRHDT, FYEKMQ (reference sequence). The V end was cut by 0 bases, the J end by 0 bases, with 2 bases between. The CDR3 length is 13 residues. The V call is TRBV13, the J call TRBJ1-1; D is unclear. The sequence came from an adult with an advanced solid tumor such as melanoma, head and neck, liver or kidney cancer. Sequences were derived from CD4+ or CD8+ T cells sorted from blood, sampled in a trial of the OX40 agonist ivuxolimab. CDR3 residues: CASSLGLNTEAFF. In DNA form, the CDR3 reads TGTGCCAGCAGCTTAGGGTTGAACACTGAAGCTTTCTTT.